The table lists the clone carrying this TCR beta chain with many counts. Patients were all untreated before their thyroid surgery. This entry belongs to a study of metastatic and nonmetastatic thyroid tumors. Study context: Samples came from malignant and benign thyroid patients, and repertoires were compared across blood and tumor or nodule tissue.

V lost 9 bases, J lost 3 bases, and 4 bases lay in between. Germline loops: CDR1 WNHNN, CDR2 SYGVQD (reference sequence). The CDR3 spans 10 residues. TCRdb re-processed the PCR reads through MiXCR. The data hold tens of thousands of clones, with around 18% observed a single time. Source material: blood. The sequence was obtained from a female donor with papillary thyroid cancer or a benign thyroid nodule (not recorded which). Some clones in this sample may be carry-over from other donors' samples. V gene TRBV10-1 combines with J gene TRBJ2-3; D unclear. The CDR3, as DNA: TGCGCCAGGGAGACAGATACGCAGTATTTT. The encoded protein is CARETDTQYF.